This is a list of T cell receptor beta chains from one sample in a study of circulating and synovial CD4+ cells in juvenile arthritis. TCRdb keeps only in-frame clones here, not all; method: immunoSEQ multiplex PCR. The repertoire holds some 35,000 clones, with about 94% as singletons. Input material: CD4+ T cells from blood. The receptors here all came from a human donor with juvenile idiopathic arthritis. The CDR3 runs from the conserved cysteine through the conserved F or W. D genes are given only for firm matches. Clone size is stated in some rows and not others, as once, few, many or a class when expanded.

>12|TRBV7-2|-|TRBJ1-5|once
CASGHLGQPQHF
TGTGCCAGCGGACATTTAGGGCAGCCCCAGCATTTT
>17|TRBV4-1|TRBD2|TRBJ2-7|once
CASSQPASGGLKYEQYF
TGCGCCAGCAGCCAACCGGCTAGCGGGGGCTTGAAGTACGAGCAGTACTTC
>17|TRBV19|TRBD1|TRBJ1-5|-
CASSIGTGVISNQPQHF
TGTGCCAGTAGTATCGGGACAGGGGTGATTAGCAATCAGCCCCAGCATTTT
>16|TRBV18|TRBD2|TRBJ2-2|-
CASSPVAGGPTGELFF
TGTGCCAGCTCACCTGTAGCGGGGGGGCCGACCGGGGAGCTGTTTTTT
>15|TRBV19|-|TRBJ1-6|-
CASRGGGRNNSPLHF
TGTGCCAGTCGTGGCGGGGGCCGTAATAATTCCCCCCTCCACTTT
>15|TRBV25-1|-|TRBJ1-6|-
CASSEQTAYNSPLHF
TGTGCCAGCAGTGAGCAGACAGCATATAATTCCCCCCTCCACTTT
>14|TRBV5-1|TRBD2|TRBJ2-1|-
CASSLAGGADEQFF
TGCGCCAGCAGCTTAGCGGGGGGGGCCGATGAGCAGTTCTTC
>14|TRBV29-1|TRBD1|TRBJ2-7|-
CSVEGTGSFYEQYF
TGCAGCGTTGAAGGGACAGGTTCCTTCTACGAGCAGTACTTC
>14|TRBV6-1|-|TRBJ2-7|-
CATGSPWALYEQYF
TGTGCCACCGGGAGTCCCTGGGCCCTCTACGAGCAGTACTTC
>13|TRBV5-4|-|TRBJ2-1|-
CASSPGQYDEQFF
TGTGCCAGCAGCCCTGGACAATACGATGAGCAGTTCTTC
>16|TRBV9|TRBD2|TRBJ2-1|-
CASSALAGGRPNEQFF
TGTGCCAGCAGCGCTCTAGCGGGGGGGCGGCCCAATGAGCAGTTCTTC
>18|TRBV9|TRBD2|TRBJ2-1|-
CASSVGPASPTGGNEQFF
TGTGCCAGCAGCGTAGGTCCCGCGTCACCTACCGGGGGGAATGAGCAGTTCTTC
>16|TRBV28|-|TRBJ2-7|-
CASSSLGLYVSYEQYF
TGTGCCAGCAGTTCCCTTGGACTCTACGTCTCCTACGAGCAGTACTTC
>14|TRBV4-3|-|TRBJ2-7|-
CASSVVRGTYEQYF
TGCGCCAGCAGCGTAGTGAGGGGGACCTACGAGCAGTACTTC
>12|TRBV30|TRBD2|TRBJ2-3|-
CAWSPGTSDQYF
TGTGCCTGGAGTCCCGGGACTAGCGACCAGTATTTT
>16|TRBV18|TRBD1|TRBJ1-1|-
CASSPLTGRQNTEAFF
TGTGCCAGCTCACCCCTGACAGGGCGGCAGAACACTGAAGCTTTCTTT
>17|TRBV15|-|TRBJ1-6|-
CATSRANRDIDNSPLHF
TGTGCCACCAGCAGGGCCAACAGGGATATCGATAATTCACCCCTCCACTTT
>16|TRBV9|-|TRBJ1-5|-
CASSVEAGHSNQPQHF
TGTGCCAGCAGCGTAGAGGCAGGTCATAGCAATCAGCCCCAGCATTTT
>15|TRBV18|TRBD1|TRBJ1-1|-
CASSPGTGSNTEAFF
TGTGCCAGCTCACCGGGGACAGGCTCGAACACTGAAGCTTTCTTT
>14|TRBV11-3|TRBD1|TRBJ1-5|once
CASSLGTGRQPQHF
TGTGCCAGCAGCTTAGGGACAGGGAGGCAGCCCCAGCATTTT
>15|TRBV25-1|TRBD1|TRBJ2-2|-
CASSVRTGGTGELFF
TGTGCCAGCAGTGTCCGGACAGGGGGCACTGGGGAGCTGTTTTTT
>14|TRBV6-5|-|TRBJ2-7|once
CASSYARRSYEQYF
TGTGCCAGCAGTTATGCCCGGAGGTCCTACGAGCAGTACTTC
>14|TRBV5-1|TRBD1|TRBJ2-5|-
CASSQDRRQETQYF
TGCGCCAGCAGCCAGGACAGGCGACAAGAGACCCAGTACTTC
>17|TRBV2|TRBD1|TRBJ2-1|-
CASRQGARLSSYNEQFF
TGTGCCAGTCGTCAGGGGGCGAGACTGAGCTCCTACAATGAGCAGTTCTTC
>15|TRBV9|-|TRBJ2-5|once
CASSVGQAGGETQYF
TGTGCCAGCAGCGTAGGTCAAGCGGGTGGGGAGACCCAGTACTTC
>12|TRBV30|-|TRBJ1-2|-
CAWAQITGGYTF
TGTGCCTGGGCGCAGATCACAGGGGGCTACACCTTC
>18|TRBV4-3|TRBD2|TRBJ2-1|-
CASSQEPPTSGGRNEQFF
TGCGCCAGCAGCCAAGAACCCCCGACTAGCGGGGGAAGGAATGAGCAGTTCTTC